One and the same sample provided the 16 T cell receptor beta chains below, sequenced in a study of PD-L1 blockade in urothelial cancer. This sample's time point: peripheral blood 6 weeks after treatment start. Assay used: immunoSEQ multiplex PCR; TCRdb lists only in-frame clones, some missing. The table shows about 43,000 clones, with about 80% occurring only once. The source material was PBMCs, sampled around atezolizumab (anti-PD-L1) treatment. All receptors come from a man aged 55-75 years with urothelial cancer.

The chain has TRBV28 and TRBJ2-1; TRBD2 aligns across 10 bases. Germline CDR1 and CDR2: MDHEN and SYDVKM. V trimming: 10 bases; J trimming: 8 bases; junction bases outside the gene matches: 8. This CDR3 comprises 13 residues. This CDR3 reads CAIEAGGGYEQFF. CDR3 bases: TGTGCCATCGAAGCGGGGGGGGGCTATGAGCAGTTCTTC.

The V gene is TRBV7-9, the J gene TRBJ1-3; D is perhaps TRBD1 (6 bases). Germline CDR1 is SEHNR and CDR2 is FQNEAQ (reference sequence). V shed 4 bases and J shed 0 bases, with 7 bases lying between them. The CDR3 length is 14 residues. The CDR3 DNA is TGTGCCAGCAGCTCCAGGGGCTCTGGAAACACCATATATTTT. This sequence encodes CASSSRGSGNTIYF.

V gene TRBV11-2 combines with J gene TRBJ2-7; a weak D match, TRBD1 (6 bases). V shed 5 bases and J shed 4 bases, with 15 bases lying between them. Germline values: CDR1 SGHAT, CDR2 FQNNGV. This CDR3 spans 14 amino acids. The CDR3 region is CASSMGFQGYEQYF. The CDR3, as DNA: TGTGCCAGCAGCATGGGATTCCAGGGGTACGAGCAGTACTTC. The variable domain in full, with the rest retrieved from reference TRBV11-2 and TRBJ2-7, is EAGVAQSPRYKIIEKRQSVAFWCNPISGHATLYWYQQILGQGPKLLIQFQNNGVVDDSQLPKDRFSAERLKGVDSTLKIQPAKLEDSAVYLCASSMGFQGYEQYFGPGTRLTVT.

The rearrangement uses TRBV5-4 and TRBJ1-4; 8 nucleotides agree with TRBD1. CDR3 length equals 14 residues. With V trimmed by 4 bases and J by 7 bases, 6 bases remained unmatched. The germline V gene has CDR1 SGHNT and CDR2 YYREEE (reference sequence). Here the CDR3 reads CASSPGGAGEKLFF. The CDR3 DNA is TGTGCCAGCAGCCCAGGGGGCGCGGGTGAAAAACTGTTTTTT.

The rearrangement joins TRBV5-1 to TRBJ1-6; 7 bases are shared with TRBD1. The CDR3 sequence is 15 residues long. Trimming at V came to 3 bases and at J to 6 bases, leaving 6 bases not matched to a gene. CDR1 is SGHRS and CDR2 is YFSETQ in the germline V gene. CDR3 nucleotide sequence: TGCGCCAGCAGCTCGGAGGGGACAGCTAATTCACCCCTCCACTTT. It encodes CASSSEGTANSPLHF.

This rearrangement joins TRBV6-5 to TRBJ1-2, with 9 bases aligning to TRBD1. The CDR3 loop spans 15 amino acids. Germline V gives CDR1 MNHEY, CDR2 SVGAGI. J gave up 8 bases and V 3 bases, and 10 bases lay outside the gene matches. For the CDR3, the DNA is TGTGCCAGCAGTTATACCGGGACAGGGTTGGGCGGCTACACCTTC. Amino acid sequence: CASSYTGTGLGGYTF.

This chain joins TRBV29-1 and TRBJ1-1, with 7 bases aligning to TRBD1. The V segment lost 4 bases and the J segment 4 bases; nucleotides outside the gene matches: 9. The germline V gene has CDR1 SQVTM and CDR2 ANQGSEA. The length of the CDR3 is 14 residues. CDR3 sequence (DNA): TGCAGCGTTGGGGCCACAGGGGTGGGCACTGAAGCTTTCTTT. Translating gives CSVGATGVGTEAFF.

The rearrangement joins TRBV10-3 to TRBJ1-2; D remains ambiguous. Deletions cut 4 bases from V and 2 bases from J, with 8 bases between. The CDR3 runs to 13 residues. Germline V gives CDR1 ENHRY, CDR2 SYGVKD. The DNA of the CDR3 is TGTGCCATCAGTGCGTCAGCCAACTATGGCTACACCTTC. This codes for CAISASANYGYTF.

The chain couples TRBV30 to TRBJ1-4; 10 bases align to TRBD1. The trim removed 3 bases at V and 7 bases at J, leaving 8 bases unmatched. This CDR3 spans 15 amino acids. Per the germline V gene, CDR1 is GTSNPN and CDR2 is SVGIG (reference sequence). The CDR3 DNA reads TGTGCCTGGAGGCACGGGACAGGGGTGGGTGAAAAACTGTTTTTT. Its protein product is CAWRHGTGVGEKLFF.

V gene TRBV19 combines with J gene TRBJ1-2; D unclear. The CDR3 contains 15 residues. From germline, CDR1 is LNHDA and CDR2 SQIVND (reference sequence). V was pared by 5 bases and J by 4 bases, with 17 bases between. The CDR3 DNA sequence: TGTGCCAGTAGTTCACCACGGGGTCTCGCCTATGGCTACACCTTC. It is translated as CASSSPRGLAYGYTF.

The chain carries TRBV4-1 and TRBJ1-2, with D unresolved. CDR1 is MGHRA, CDR2 YSYEKL, per germline. V was trimmed by 4 bases and J by 0 bases, leaving 12 bases between them. The CDR3 loop spans 15 amino acids. The CDR3, as DNA: TGCGCCAGCAGCCCCTACCGATACGCTAACTATGGCTACACCTTC. Translation: CASSPYRYANYGYTF.

The rearrangement joins TRBV5-6 to TRBJ1-3; 7 nucleotides match TRBD1. The germline V gene encodes CDR1 SGHDT and CDR2 YYEEEE. The J segment lost 3 bases and the V segment lost 6 bases, leaving 15 bases of the junction unmatched. The CDR3 runs 17 residues. CDR3 in amino acids: CASTTIPGQDFGNTIYF. Written as DNA, the CDR3 is TGTGCCAGCACCACCATACCTGGACAGGATTTTGGAAACACCATATATTTT. Full variable domain (outside the CDR3, taken from reference TRBV5-6 and TRBJ1-3): DAGVTQSPTHLIKTRGQQVTLRCSPKSGHDTVSWYQQALGQGPQFIFQYYEEEERQRGNFPDRFSGHQFPNYSSELNVNALLLGDSALYLCASTTIPGQDFGNTIYFGEGSWLTVV.

J is TRBJ1-5 and V is TRBV15; possibly TRBD1 for D (5 bases). Trimming pared 4 bases from V and 0 bases from J, leaving 7 bases between. Germline CDR1 LNHNV, CDR2 YYDKDF (reference sequence). The CDR3 is 14 amino acids. CDR3 sequence reads: CATSTRDSNQPQHF. CDR3 nucleotide sequence: TGTGCCACCAGCACCAGGGATAGCAATCAGCCCCAGCATTTT.

The chain uses TRBV7-9 and TRBJ1-4, with D unclear. Trimming shortened V by 2 bases and J by 7 bases, and 14 bases separated the two germline ends. The CDR3 runs to 15 residues. Looked up from germline, CDR1 is SEHNR and CDR2 is FQNEAQ (reference sequence). As DNA, the CDR3 is TGTGCCAGCAGCTTACCCGGTCCACGGGTTGAAAAACTGTTTTTT. Its protein is CASSLPGPRVEKLFF. Filled out from reference TRBV7-9 and TRBJ1-4, the complete variable domain reads DTGVSQNPRHKITKRGQNVTFRCDPISEHNRLYWYRQTLGQGPEFLTYFQNEAQLEKSRLLSDRFSAERPKGSFSTLEIQRTEQGDSAMYLCASSLPGPRVEKLFFGSGTQLSVL.

The V and J genes are TRBV6-1 and TRBJ1-2; no reliable D call. CDR3 size: 12 residues. V was cut by 10 bases and J by 6 bases, with 15 bases left in between. Germline V CDR1 and CDR2: MNHNS, SASEGT. As DNA, the CDR3 is TGTGCCACCGTAAAAGCGCCCCATGGCTACACCTTC. Amino acid sequence: CATVKAPHGYTF.

The V and J genes are TRBV28 and TRBJ2-7; 7 nucleotides agree with TRBD2. Trimming at V came to 5 bases and at J to 0 bases, leaving 10 bases not matched to a gene. Germline CDR1 reads MDHEN; CDR2 reads SYDVKM. CDR3 length: 16 residues. The DNA for the CDR3 is TGTGCCAGCAGTCCATTCCTAGCGGCCAGCTCCTACGAGCAGTACTTC. The encoded protein is CASSPFLAASSYEQYF. Drawing the rest from reference TRBV28 and TRBJ2-7, the complete variable domain is DVKVTQSSRYLVKRTGEKVFLECVQDMDHENMFWYRQDPGLGLRLIYFSYDVKMKEKGDIPEGYSVSREKKERFSLILESASTNQTSMYLCASSPFLAASSYEQYFGPGTRLTVT.